One T cell receptor beta chain is described in this entry. The antigen is undetermined. These data come from a study of post-analysis software for immune sequencing data. The study's findings and limits: In patients, about five TRBV segments were more frequent than in controls, with TRBV5-6, TRBV5-1 and TRBV20-1 among them.

The CDR3 loop spans 14 amino acids. CDR1 SQVTM and CDR2 ANQGSEA come from the germline V gene. Each TCR beta cDNA library carried unique molecular identifiers. T cells numbering about 0.95 to 10 million gave rise to roughly 0.5 million cDNA molecules. From the PCR reads, TCRdb called clonotypes with MiXCR, one entry per CDR3 protein. The repertoire includes 750,000 to 950,000 distinct CDR3 sequences, about 43% of them detected once, and just under 5% sits in the top ten. This TCR was sampled from a girl between 10 and 17 years old with multiple sclerosis. The chain has TRBV29-1 and TRBJ2-5, with TRBD2 identical over 10 bases. Gene TRBJ2-7 matches the end of the DNA better, so the J call may be wrong. The sample taken for sequencing was blood. For the CDR3, the DNA is TGCAGCGTTGTAATAGCGGGAGGAAGCAACGAGCAGTACTTC. The encoded protein is CSVVIAGGSNEQYF.